The 27 T cell receptor beta chains given below trace back to one sample, sequenced in a study of T cells in Graves' hyperthyroidism and ophthalmopathy. The investigators amplified TCR beta CDR3 regions from RNA transcripts. The TCR CDR3 was amplified in a first-round RT-PCR using the HTBI primer set. Each CDR3 protein is one row after TCRdb ran MiXCR on the multiplex PCR reads. Among 480,000 or so distinct CDR3 sequences listed, approximately 14% were seen once. The specimen sequenced was blood. The receptor set was obtained from a young woman with Graves' hyperthyroidism.

The chain has TRBV4-1 and TRBJ2-2; D may be TRBD2 (5 bases). The germline V and J ends were trimmed by 1 base and 6 bases, with 12 bases remaining between them. Germline values: CDR1 MGHRA, CDR2 YSYEKL. CDR3 length: 15 amino acids. CDR3 sequence reads: CASSQASLASGELFF. The CDR3 DNA reads as TGCGCCAGCAGCCAAGCCTCTCTAGCCTCCGGGGAGCTGTTTTTT.

This chain connects TRBV7-3 to TRBJ2-1; 12 bases map to TRBD1. Germline assignment: CDR1 SGHTA and CDR2 FQGTGA. With 2 bases clipped from V and 7 bases from J, the junction kept 3 bases outside the gene matches. The CDR3 extends over 15 amino acids. This chain's CDR3 is CASSLPGQGANEQFF. CDR3 DNA: TGTGCCAGCAGCTTACCGGGACAGGGGGCAAATGAGCAGTTCTTC. Full variable domain (rest looked up from reference TRBV7-3 and TRBJ2-1): GAGVSQTPSNKVTEKGKYVELRCDPISGHTALYWYRQSLGQGPEFLIYFQGTGAADDSGLPNDRFFAVRPEGSVSTLKIQRTERGDSAVYLCASSLPGQGANEQFFGPGTRLTVL.

This rearrangement joins TRBV19 to TRBJ1-6; D is unresolved. V shed 5 bases and J shed 4 bases, with 3 bases lying between them. CDR3 length: 12 residues. The germline CDR1 and CDR2 sequences are LNHDA and SQIVND (reference sequence). The CDR3 DNA sequence: TGTGCCAGTAGTTATTATAATTCACCCCTCCACTTT. Translating gives CASSYYNSPLHF.

Concerning this clonotype itself: It may be a read error: a sequence one base away is much more abundant. Because the CDR3 is missing its conserved closing phenylalanine or tryptophan, this is likely a read error. The chain recombines TRBV5-1 with TRBJ1-1; D gene ambiguous. This CDR3 spans 13 amino acids. CDR1 and CDR2 from the germline V gene are SGHRS and YFSETQ. The V end lost 5 bases, the J end lost 5 bases, and 13 bases lay between the germline ends. CDR3 protein: CASRVGLRTEAFL. The CDR3 coding sequence is TGCGCCAGCAGAGTGGGGTTGCGGACTGAAGCTTTCCTT.

This clonotype has at least ten counts. This chain links TRBV9 with TRBJ2-7, with 11 bases fitting TRBD2. The CDR3 totals 16 residues. V lost 3 bases, J lost 3 bases, and 8 bases stayed unmatched. CDR1 is SGDLS, CDR2 YYNGEE, per germline. The CDR3 spells CASSAQPLAGGYEQYF. In DNA form, the CDR3 reads TGTGCCAGCAGCGCCCAACCGCTAGCGGGGGGCTACGAGCAGTACTTC.

This clonotype appeared many times. This chain uses TRBV12-3 or TRBV12-4 with TRBJ1-2, with 7 bases that match TRBD1. The length of the CDR3 is 15 residues. The ends lost 6 bases at V and 3 bases at J; junction bases unmatched: 10. CDR3 DNA: TGTGCCAGCAGCCTGAGACAGGGAGGTGACTATGGCTACACCTTC. Residues: CASSLRQGGDYGYTF.

V usage is TRBV12-3 or TRBV12-4 and J usage is TRBJ2-2; 13 positions agree with TRBD2. The CDR3 runs 13 residues. The ends lost 6 bases at V and 14 bases at J; junction bases unmatched: 6. The CDR3: CASRWTSGSSLFF. CDR3 in DNA: TGTGCCAGCAGATGGACTAGCGGGAGTAGTCTGTTTTTT.

This clonotype was seen more than once but under ten times. V is TRBV30 and J is TRBJ2-1; the match to TRBD2 covers 10 bases. V lost 2 bases, J lost 0 bases, and 22 bases stayed unmatched. The CDR3 has 22 amino acids. Germline V gene lookup returns CDR1 GTSNPN and CDR2 SVGIG (reference sequence). The CDR3 DNA is TGTGCCTGGAGTCGCCGAGGGGCGGCTAGCGGGAGAACAGCTGCCTCCTACAATGAGCAGTTCTTC. As protein: CAWSRRGAASGRTAASYNEQFF.

This clonotype appeared many times. The chain carries TRBV3-1 and TRBJ2-1; TRBD1 aligns across 9 bases. Trimming at V came to 3 bases and at J to 5 bases, leaving 5 bases not matched to a gene. The germline V gene encodes CDR1 LGHDT and CDR2 YNNKEL (reference sequence). This CDR3 is built from 15 residues. The CDR3 here is CASSHRDRAHNEQFF. CDR3 DNA sequence: TGTGCCAGCAGCCACCGGGACAGGGCCCACAATGAGCAGTTCTTC.

This clonotype occurred many times. V and J are TRBV5-1 and TRBJ2-7; no clear D gene. Germline assignment: CDR1 SGHRS and CDR2 YFSETQ. Trimming removed 2 bases at V and 0 bases at J, with 9 bases between. The CDR3 runs 14 residues. CDR3 nucleotides: TGCGCCAGCAGCTTCACTTCAACCTCCTACGAGCAGTACTTC. It codes for CASSFTSTSYEQYF.

About this clonotype: This may arise from a read error, as a much more abundant clone is one base away. The V call is TRBV6-1, the J call TRBJ2-7, with 11 positions matching TRBD2. The J call may be incorrect, as the DNA end agrees better with TRBJ2-1. CDR3 size: 15 residues. Germline lookup yields CDR1 MNHNS and CDR2 SASEGT. CDR3 in amino acids: CASSTTSGVSYEQFF. The CDR3 region has the DNA TGTGCCAGCAGTACGACTAGCGGGGTCTCCTACGAGCAGTTCTTC.

Many counts were recorded for this clonotype. The J gene is TRBJ1-5, the V gene TRBV9; a possible D gene is TRBD1 (6 bases). The CDR3 runs 14 residues. V gave up 4 bases and J gave up 5 bases, with 13 bases separating them. From germline, CDR1 is SGDLS and CDR2 YYNGEE. As DNA, the CDR3 is TGTGCCAGCAGCCCGAACAGGGAAGATCAGCCCCAGCATTTT. It is translated as CASSPNREDQPQHF.

This clonotype was observed once. One end of the junction fails to match germline, which may point to a read error. This chain uses TRBV4-1 with TRBJ2-5; D gene unclear. The germline gives CDR1 MGHRA, CDR2 YSYEKL. The CDR3 has 15 residues. The CDR3 nucleotides read TGCGCCAGCAGCCTTAAGGGAACTATCGGAGAGACCCACTACTTC. It codes for CASSLKGTIGETHYF.

The table lists this clonotype with a few counts. As DNA, the CDR3 is TGTGCCACTAGAGGGTCTGGCTTCTACGAGCAGTACTTC. It specifies CATRGSGFYEQYF. The chain uses TRBV19 and TRBJ2-7, with D perhaps matching TRBD2 (5 bases). The V gene's germline CDR1 is LNHDA and CDR2 SQIVND (reference sequence). Trimming pared 10 bases from V and 3 bases from J, leaving 16 bases between. This CDR3 is 13 amino acids long. Drawing the rest from reference TRBV19 and TRBJ2-7, the complete variable domain is DGGITQSPKYLFRKEGQNVTLSCEQNLNHDAMYWYRQDPGQGLRLIYYSQIVNDFQKGDIAEGYSVSREKKESFPLTVTSAQKNPTAFYLCATRGSGFYEQYFGPGTRLTVT.

A few counts support this clonotype. This chain links TRBV9 with TRBJ2-1; the D call may be TRBD1 or TRBD2 (7 bases each). This CDR3 has 15 amino acids. Deletions cut 4 bases from V and 7 bases from J, with 18 bases between. CDR1 is SGDLS and CDR2 is YYNGEE in the germline V gene. The CDR3 spells CASSQNQGGGNEQFF. As DNA, the CDR3 is TGTGCCAGCAGCCAAAACCAGGGGGGGGGGAATGAGCAGTTCTTC.

This clonotype has a handful of counts. This chain links TRBV7-3 with TRBJ2-1, with 8 bases aligning to TRBD2. Germline-derived CDR1 and CDR2 are SGHTA and FQGTGA. V shed 5 bases, J shed 7 bases, and the junction held 16 bases outside the gene matches. This CDR3 region has 17 residues. CDR3 loop: CASSPGGGGRVGNEQFF. The CDR3 DNA is TGTGCCAGCAGCCCCGGGGGGGGAGGGAGGGTTGGGAATGAGCAGTTCTTC.

This clonotype was found a few times. The chain carries TRBV11-3 and TRBJ2-2; 14 bases map to TRBD2. V trimming: 5 bases; J trimming: 4 bases; junction bases outside the gene matches: 12. In germline, CDR1 is SGHNT, CDR2 YENEEA. The CDR3 spans 19 residues. The CDR3 sequence is CASSQGLAGAPIGTGELFF. CDR3 nucleotides: TGTGCCAGCAGCCAGGGACTAGCGGGAGCCCCCATCGGCACCGGGGAGCTGTTTTTT.

This clonotype was picked up many times. This chain uses TRBV7-6 with TRBJ1-6, with 8 bases matching TRBD1. Looked up from germline, CDR1 is SGHVS and CDR2 is FNYEAQ. CDR3 length equals 15 residues. V shed 0 bases and J 8 bases; nucleotides not matched to a gene: 3. The CDR3: CASSLAQGAYSPLHF. In DNA form, the CDR3 reads TGTGCCAGCAGCTTAGCCCAGGGGGCGTATTCACCCCTCCACTTT.

The J gene is TRBJ2-1, the V gene TRBV4-2; 10 bases match TRBD2. CDR1 and CDR2 from the germline V gene are LGHNA and YNFKEQ. V dropped 4 bases and J dropped 10; count of bases not matched to a gene: 13. The CDR3 extends over 16 amino acids. DNA of the CDR3: TGTGCCAGCAGCCTCACCGGGACTAGCGACCGTGGGGAGCAGTTCTTC. Amino acids: CASSLTGTSDRGEQFF.

Turning to this clonotype: This sequence may be a read error, since a much larger clone differs from it by one base. This chain joins TRBV12-3 or TRBV12-4 and TRBJ2-7, with D unclear. The CDR3 length is 15 residues. CDR3 loop: CSSSFPTTPYGEQYF. The CDR3 nucleotides read TGTTCCAGCAGTTTTCCCACCACTCCGTACGGCGAGCAGTACTTC.

Details on this clonotype: A much larger clone lies one base from this, so it may be a read error. The J gene is TRBJ1-1, the V gene TRBV19; D may be TRBD1 (5 bases). This CDR3 is 15 amino acids long. The germline CDR1 and CDR2 sequences are LNHDA and SQIVND (reference sequence). Trimming removed 3 bases at V and 6 bases at J, with 17 bases between. The CDR3 reads CASSMQGNGGAEAFF. As DNA, the CDR3 is TGTGCCAGTAGTATGCAGGGAAACGGTGGGGCTGAAGCTTTCTTT. Looking up the rest from reference TRBV19 and TRBJ1-1 gives the full variable domain: DGGITQSPKYLFRKEGQNVTLSCEQNLNHDAMYWYRQDPGQGLRLIYYSQIVNDFQKGDIAEGYSVSREKKESFPLTVTSAQKNPTAFYLCASSMQGNGGAEAFFGQGTRLTVV.

This clonotype was found a few times. Its ends do not fully match the called genes, so a read error is possible. The chain is built from TRBV7-7 and TRBJ2-1, with 9 bases identical to TRBD2. The germline V gene encodes CDR1 SSHAT and CDR2 FNYEAQ (reference sequence). This CDR3 is 16 amino acids long. CDR3 DNA sequence: TGTGCTAGCAGCTTAGGAGGCGGGAGGGCCCTGGATGAGCAGTTCTTC. It translates to CASSLGGGRALDEQFF.

This clonotype was seen repeatedly, ten times or more. As DNA, the CDR3 is TGTGCCAGTAGGTCACATGCGACCGGGACTAGCGGGAGGGCCGAGACCCAGTACTTC. This codes for CASRSHATGTSGRAETQYF. V is TRBV19 and J is TRBJ2-5, with 16 bases that match TRBD2. Unmatched junction bases numbered 15, after V lost 6 bases and J lost 5 bases. The CDR3 sequence is 19 residues long. Germline loops: CDR1 LNHDA, CDR2 SQIVND (reference sequence).

This clonotype was observed a few times. The CDR3 DNA follows: TGTGCCAGCAGTTCCTCGGTGGCGACGGGCTCCAAAAACATTCAGTACTTC. The encoded protein is CASSSSVATGSKNIQYF. The chain employs TRBV6-2 or TRBV6-3 and TRBJ2-4; no clear D gene. Trimming stripped 4 bases from V and 2 bases from J, with 18 bases between. The CDR3 contains 17 residues. Looked up from germline, CDR1 is MNHEY and CDR2 is SVGEGT.

This clonotype was recorded a few times. The genes are TRBV18 and TRBJ2-1; a possible D gene is TRBD1 (7 bases). Germline V CDR1 and CDR2: KGHSH, LQKENI. The germline V and J ends were trimmed by 6 bases and 6 bases, with 21 bases remaining between them. The CDR3 has 16 residues. CDR3 protein: CASSRTQGGAPNEQFF. The DNA of the CDR3 is TGTGCCAGCTCCCGCACGCAGGGGGGCGCGCCCAATGAGCAGTTCTTC.

This clonotype was counted at least ten times. The rearrangement uses TRBV2 and TRBJ2-5, with TRBD2 as a possible D gene (6 bases). Germline CDR1 reads SNHLY; CDR2 reads FYNNEI. Trimming shortened V by 6 bases and J by 2 bases, and 16 bases separated the two germline ends. The CDR3 loop spans 15 amino acids. CDR3 amino acids: CASRASGTDQETQYF. The CDR3 DNA reads TGTGCCAGCAGAGCTTCCGGGACTGATCAAGAGACCCAGTACTTC.

This clonotype was observed many times. The chain uses TRBV12-3 or TRBV12-4 and TRBJ2-1, with a weak D call TRBD2 (5 bases). Trimming cost V 3 bases and J 8 bases, with 17 bases left between them. The CDR3 totals 15 residues. CDR3 coding DNA: TGTGCCAGCAGTTTGGACTCCCCCCCGGAGGATGAGCAGTTCTTC. This gives the protein CASSLDSPPEDEQFF.